Listed here are 20 T cell receptor beta chains from one sample, sequenced in a study of shared clonotypes between healthy human individuals. Data came from immunoSEQ multiplex PCR; TCRdb stores just in-frame clones and leaves some out. Of hundreds of thousands of clones in the sample, roughly 98% are singletons; the top ten hold approximately 0.3%. Terminally differentiated effector memory CD45RA+ cells were left out of the naive CD8 fraction, which was CD45RO-negative and positively selected for CCR7. The sequencing input was naive CD8+ T cells sorted from blood. The origin of the receptors is a man in his thirties or forties in good health.

The gene calls are TRBV4-3 and TRBJ2-3; D might be TRBD1 (6 bases). CDR3 length equals 15 residues. The V gene lost 4 bases and the J gene lost 6 bases, with 17 bases spanning the gap. Germline V lookup: CDR1 LGHNA, CDR2 YSLEER. CDR3 bases: TGCGCCAGCAGCCCCTCCAGGGGTCATCGCGATACGCAGTATTTT. Protein: CASSPSRGHRDTQYF.

V is TRBV4-1 and J is TRBJ1-5; D remains unclear. V was cut by 0 bases and J by 5 bases, with 11 bases left in between. Germline loops: CDR1 MGHRA, CDR2 YSYEKL. The CDR3 loop spans 15 amino acids. The DNA of the CDR3 is TGCGCCAGCAGCCAAGATAAGTTTGGTTATCAGCCCCAGCATTTT. Protein product: CASSQDKFGYQPQHF.

As regards this clone: One junction end does not reproduce the germline sequence, and a read error may be involved. The chain joins TRBV7-7 to TRBJ1-1; D gene ambiguous. Germline V gene data show CDR1 as SSHAT and CDR2 as FNYEAQ (reference sequence). The CDR3 has 13 residues. CDR3 coding DNA: TGTGCTAGCAGCTTAAGGGAGAACACTGAAGCTTTCTTT. It codes for CASSLRENTEAFF.

The rearrangement uses TRBV10-1 and TRBJ2-1; 8 bases are a match to TRBD1. This CDR3 has 13 amino acids. J gave up 9 bases and V 5 bases, and 6 bases lay outside the gene matches. The germline gives CDR1 WNHNN, CDR2 SYGVQD (reference sequence). The CDR3 loop reads CASSWTGPGEQFF. The CDR3 nucleotides read TGCGCCAGCAGTTGGACAGGGCCAGGTGAGCAGTTCTTC.

This chain connects TRBV7-9 to TRBJ2-2, with 13 bases aligning to TRBD2. V dropped 3 bases and J dropped 4; count of bases not matched to a gene: 8. The CDR3 contains 18 residues. Germline CDR1 is SEHNR and CDR2 is FQNEAQ (reference sequence). In DNA form, the CDR3 reads TGTGCCAGCAGCTTTCCGACTAGCGGGAGGCTACCCACCGGGGAGCTGTTTTTT. Protein sequence: CASSFPTSGRLPTGELFF.

The chain employs TRBV7-2 and TRBJ2-7; 16 bases match TRBD2. The CDR3 length is 14 residues. CDR1 is SGHTA and CDR2 is FQGNSA in the germline V gene. Trimming took 5 bases from V and 12 from J; bases not matched to a gene: 7. The CDR3: CASSRPGLAGGLYF. In DNA form, the CDR3 reads TGTGCCAGCAGCCGTCCGGGACTAGCGGGAGGGTTGTACTTC.

With respect to this clone: At the DNA level, this CDR3 is encoded by other sequences in the same sample as well. The CDR3 nucleotides read TGTGCCAGTAGTATAGACAGGGTGGAAGCTTTCTTT. This sequence encodes CASSIDRVEAFF. The chain has TRBV19 and TRBJ1-1, with a tentative D call TRBD1 (5 bases). In germline, CDR1 is LNHDA, CDR2 SQIVND (reference sequence). V was clipped by 0 bases and J by 8 bases, with 7 bases between them. The CDR3 length is 12 residues.

This clone occurred once. J is TRBJ2-1 and V is TRBV9, with D perhaps matching TRBD2 (6 bases). V lost 1 base and J lost 8, with 16 bases in between. The CDR3 consists of 15 residues. Germline CDR1 SGDLS, CDR2 YYNGEE. In DNA, the CDR3 is TGTGCCAGCAGCGTACTGGGACTCCCTTTCGATGAGCAGTTCTTC. Translating gives CASSVLGLPFDEQFF. The whole variable domain, filled in from reference TRBV9 and TRBJ2-1, reads DSGVTQTPKHLITATGQRVTLRCSPRSGDLSVYWYQQSLDQGLQFLIQYYNGEERAKGNILERFSAQQFPDLHSELNLSSLELGDSALYFCASSVLGLPFDEQFFGPGTRLTVL.

The gene calls are TRBV2 and TRBJ2-5, with 7 bases identical to TRBD1. Germline-derived CDR1 and CDR2 are SNHLY and FYNNEI. The CDR3 runs to 13 residues. J gave up 4 bases and V 8 bases, and 7 bases lay outside the gene matches. The CDR3 reads CASFGQERETQYF. CDR3 in DNA: TGTGCCAGCTTTGGACAGGAAAGAGAGACCCAGTACTTC.

The chain couples TRBV27 to TRBJ1-1, with TRBD1 matching over 8 bases. The ends lost 5 bases at V and 4 bases at J; junction bases unmatched: 9. The CDR3 length is 15 residues. The germline gives CDR1 MNHEY, CDR2 SMNVEV (reference sequence). CDR3 sequence reads: CASSIMGTGSTEAFF. CDR3 DNA sequence: TGTGCCAGCAGTATCATGGGGACAGGAAGCACTGAAGCTTTCTTT.

V is TRBV10-3 and J is TRBJ2-7, with a possible D match to TRBD1 (6 bases). CDR3 length: 13 residues. Germline V gene sequence: CDR1 ENHRY, CDR2 SYGVKD. Between the trimmed V and J ends, which lost 2 bases and 2 bases, there was a span of 7 bases. DNA for the CDR3: TGTGCCATCAGTGAGACAGGGCCCTACGAGCAGTACTTC. It translates to CAISETGPYEQYF.

The chain employs TRBV7-9 and TRBJ2-7; possible D gene TRBD1, 5 bases. The CDR3 contains 16 residues. The germline gives CDR1 SEHNR, CDR2 FQNEAQ (reference sequence). Trimming shortened V by 5 bases and J by 7 bases, and 24 bases separated the two germline ends. For the CDR3, the DNA is TGTGCCAGCAGCCCCGACAGCTTGGGTGCCTACGGGGAGCAGTACTTC. Residues: CASSPDSLGAYGEQYF.

This sequence joins TRBV7-6 and TRBJ1-1, with D possibly matching TRBD1 (5 bases). This CDR3 is built from 14 residues. The ends were cut back, 4 bases at V and 7 bases at J, with 16 bases in the middle. CDR1 and CDR2 from the germline V gene are SGHVS and FNYEAQ. CDR3 DNA: TGTGCCAGCAGCTCCCACCCGGGACGGGTTGAAGCTTTCTTT. The encoded protein is CASSSHPGRVEAFF.

The V and J genes are TRBV4-1 and TRBJ2-3; 7 nucleotides match TRBD1. The germline gives CDR1 MGHRA, CDR2 YSYEKL. J lost 6 bases, V lost 0 bases, and 9 bases had no gene match. The CDR3 covers 16 residues. CDR3 sequence (DNA): TGCGCCAGCAGCCAAGAGAGTCTCACAGGGGACGATACGCAGTATTTT. Its translation is CASSQESLTGDDTQYF.

Turning to this clone: Other nucleotide sequences from this sample produce the same CDR3. The chain recombines TRBV7-8 with TRBJ2-1; no clear D. The length of the CDR3 is 12 residues. Trimming took 1 base from V and 4 from J, leaving 2 bases between them. CDR1 is SGHVS and CDR2 is FQNEAQ in the germline V gene. CDR3 nucleotide sequence: TGTGCCAGCAGCTTAGTTTACAATGAGCAGTTCTTC. The encoded protein is CASSLVYNEQFF.

This chain connects TRBV7-9 to TRBJ2-5; possibly TRBD1 or TRBD2 for D (5 bases each). Per germline, CDR1 SEHNR and CDR2 FQNEAQ (reference sequence). This CDR3 contains 14 residues. Deletions cut 1 base from V and 4 bases from J, with 10 bases between. CDR3 DNA: TGTGCCAGCAGCTTAGAGAGGGGAGTAGAGACCCAGTACTTC. Amino acid sequence: CASSLERGVETQYF. The whole variable domain, filled in from reference TRBV7-9 and TRBJ2-5, reads DTGVSQNPRHKITKRGQNVTFRCDPISEHNRLYWYRQTLGQGPEFLTYFQNEAQLEKSRLLSDRFSAERPKGSFSTLEIQRTEQGDSAMYLCASSLERGVETQYFGPGTRLLVL.

This clone appeared once. V is TRBV13 and J is TRBJ1-2; tentatively, D is TRBD1 (5 bases). CDR1 PRHDT and CDR2 FYEKMQ come from the germline V gene (reference sequence). V dropped 4 bases and J dropped 3 bases, with 9 bases sitting between them. The CDR3 is made up of 13 amino acids. CDR3 loop: CASSSQGYYGYTF. The CDR3 nucleotides read TGTGCCAGCAGCTCCCAGGGATACTATGGCTACACCTTC.

The chain is built from TRBV11-2 and TRBJ1-1, with 8 bases identical to TRBD1. CDR3 length: 14 amino acids. CDR1 is SGHAT, CDR2 FQNNGV, per germline. After removal of 5 bases from V and 4 bases from J, the junction contained 6 bases not matched to a gene. The CDR3 loop reads CASSPTGGRTEAFF. The DNA of the CDR3 is TGTGCCAGCAGCCCAACAGGGGGTCGCACTGAAGCTTTCTTT.

The rearrangement joins TRBV6-1 to TRBJ2-6; TRBD1 is a possible D gene (5 bases). The CDR3 runs to 14 residues. Trimming cost V 4 bases and J 2 bases, with 6 bases left between them. Looked up from germline, CDR1 is MNHNS and CDR2 is SASEGT. The chain's CDR3 is CASSGRAGANVLTF. CDR3 DNA sequence: TGTGCCAGCAGTGGCAGGGCTGGGGCCAACGTCCTGACTTTC.

The chain combines TRBV29-1 with TRBJ2-3; possible D gene TRBD2, 5 bases. The CDR3 spans 13 residues. V was cut by 8 bases and J by 2 bases, with 14 bases left in between. Germline lookup yields CDR1 SQVTM and CDR2 ANQGSEA. The DNA of the CDR3 is TGCAGCTCATACGGGATTTTCACAGATACGCAGTATTTT. This encodes CSSYGIFTDTQYF.